The 23 T cell receptor beta chains presented below share a single source sample, sequenced in a study of T-cell reconstitution after alpha-beta-depleted transplantation in children. During its preparation, the TCRbeta library received unique molecular identifiers. TCRdb fed the PCR reads into MiXCR, producing one record per CDR3 protein. In the table there are around 76,000 distinct CDR3 sequences, roughly 20% of which are singletons. The sample here was PBMCs, mostly from graft donor cells, taken 360 days after TCRalphabeta/CD19-depleted stem cell transplant. These receptors were taken from a male patient between 2 and 15 years old who had a stem cell transplant for acute lymphoblastic leukemia, so the T cells may come from the graft donor.

Note on this clonotype: Germline and junction disagree at one end, which may indicate a read error. The gene calls are TRBV3-1 and TRBJ2-5, with 8 bases fitting TRBD2. Germline assignment: CDR1 LGHDT and CDR2 YNNKEL (reference sequence). The CDR3 runs to 15 residues. The CDR3, as DNA: TGTGCCACCAGCCAAGTGGGACTAGTGCAAGAGACCCAGTACTTC. Translation gives CATSQVGLVQETQYF.

The J gene is TRBJ2-7, the V gene TRBV11-3; TRBD1 or TRBD2 may be the D gene (5 bases each). V was pared by 5 bases and J by 2 bases, with 13 bases between. The germline V gene has CDR1 SGHNT and CDR2 YENEEA. The CDR3 consists of 14 residues. The CDR3 sequence is CASSPRTGPYEQYF. Here the CDR3 DNA reads TGTGCCAGCAGCCCCCGGACGGGACCCTACGAGCAGTACTTC.

At least ten counts were recorded for this clonotype. The chain joins TRBV7-6 to TRBJ2-3, with 10 bases matching TRBD2. Germline CDR1 and CDR2: SGHVS and FNYEAQ. There are 17 residues in the CDR3. V shed 2 bases, J shed 4 bases, and the junction held 9 bases outside the gene matches. The CDR3, as DNA: TGTGCCAGCAGCTTATACCCAGCGGGAGGGCCGCCAGATACGCAGTATTTT. This gives the protein CASSLYPAGGPPDTQYF. The whole variable domain, filled in from reference TRBV7-6 and TRBJ2-3, reads GAGVSQSPRYKVTKRGQDVALRCDPISGHVSLYWYRQALGQGPEFLTYFNYEAQQDKSGLPNDRFSAERPEGSISTLTIQRTEQRDSAMYRCASSLYPAGGPPDTQYFGPGTRLTVL.

The chain is built from TRBV6-5 and TRBJ2-7; D unresolved. Germline V lookup: CDR1 MNHEY, CDR2 SVGAGI. Between the trimmed V and J ends, which lost 0 bases and 3 bases, there was a span of 12 bases. The CDR3 is 15 amino acids. CDR3 in DNA: TGTGCCAGCAGTTACTCAACCTACGGGCACTACGAGCAGTACTTC. Translated, it gives CASSYSTYGHYEQYF.

This rearrangement joins TRBV10-2 to TRBJ1-3; D is undetermined. V was trimmed by 6 bases and J by 6 bases, leaving 6 bases between them. In germline, CDR1 is WSHSY, CDR2 SAAADI. The CDR3 loop spans 11 amino acids. The CDR3 nucleotides read TGCGCCAGCAGGAGCATAAACACCATATATTTT. It is translated as CASRSINTIYF.

This rearrangement joins TRBV20-1 to TRBJ2-1; perhaps TRBD2 as D (6 bases). The germline V gene has CDR1 DFQATT and CDR2 SNEGSKA (reference sequence). Trimming removed 0 bases from V and 4 bases from J, with 10 bases in between. This CDR3 is built from 14 residues. CDR3 coding DNA: TGCAGTGCTAGAGATTTGGGACTTTACAATGAGCAGTTCTTC. Translation gives CSARDLGLYNEQFF.

In its sample, this clonotype was seen many times. The rearrangement joins TRBV24-1 to TRBJ2-2; TRBD2 matches 7 bases. CDR1 is KGHDR, CDR2 SFDVKD, per germline. The CDR3 sequence is 15 residues long. With V trimmed by 3 bases and J by 7 bases, 7 bases remained unmatched. CDR3 nucleotide sequence: TGTGCCACCAGTGATCGGAGCGGGATGCACGGGGAGCTGTTTTTT. Translation: CATSDRSGMHGELFF.

V gene TRBV20-1 combines with J gene TRBJ1-2, with D maybe TRBD1 (6 bases). Germline CDR1 reads DFQATT; CDR2 reads SNEGSKA (reference sequence). The CDR3 runs to 16 residues. V was cut by 1 base and J by 8 bases, with 23 bases left in between. CDR3: CSARVPLNRAEVGYTF. The CDR3 DNA sequence: TGCAGTGCTAGAGTCCCTTTAAACAGGGCTGAGGTGGGCTACACCTTC.

The chain joins TRBV11-2 to TRBJ2-7; 9 bases are a match to TRBD1. CDR1 and CDR2 (germline): SGHAT, FQNNGV. Trimming removed 5 bases from V and 5 bases from J; junction bases left unmatched: 7. This CDR3 comprises 14 residues. The CDR3 reads CASSQGTGFHEQYF. As DNA, the CDR3 is TGTGCCAGCAGCCAAGGGACAGGGTTCCACGAGCAGTACTTC.

A few counts support this clonotype. CDR3 in DNA: TGCAGTGCTACTGGACAGGGCTACGAGCAGTACTTC. Amino acids: CSATGQGYEQYF. The chain employs TRBV20-1 and TRBJ2-7; 8 nucleotides align to TRBD1. The V segment lost 4 bases and the J segment 3 bases; nucleotides outside the gene matches: 2. From germline, CDR1 is DFQATT and CDR2 SNEGSKA (reference sequence). This CDR3 comprises 12 residues.

This chain uses TRBV5-4 with TRBJ2-7; 14 bases match TRBD2. The CDR3 is made up of 20 amino acids. In germline, CDR1 is SGHNT, CDR2 YYREEE (reference sequence). The ends lost 5 bases at V and 3 bases at J; junction bases unmatched: 19. The CDR3 sequence is CASSFKTSGRAWVGYYEQYF. In DNA form, the CDR3 reads TGTGCCAGCAGTTTCAAGACTAGCGGGAGGGCATGGGTAGGCTACTACGAGCAGTACTTC.

The chain combines TRBV20-1 with TRBJ2-7; D may match TRBD1 or TRBD2 (5 bases each). CDR1 DFQATT and CDR2 SNEGSKA come from the germline V gene (reference sequence). The CDR3 runs 13 residues. Trimming stripped 7 bases from V and 0 bases from J, with 13 bases between. CDR3 residues: CSVGTTSSYEQYF. The CDR3 nucleotides are TGCAGTGTTGGGACCACGAGCTCCTACGAGCAGTACTTC.

This clonotype turned up a few times. The chain joins TRBV2 to TRBJ1-2; the D gene is possibly TRBD1 (6 bases). Per the germline V gene, CDR1 is SNHLY and CDR2 is FYNNEI. Trimming removed 2 bases from V and 4 bases from J, with 11 bases in between. This CDR3 comprises 14 residues. CDR3 protein: CASSETGQSYGYTF. The CDR3 nucleotides read TGTGCCAGCAGTGAAACTGGACAGTCCTATGGCTACACCTTC.

DNA of the CDR3: TGCGCCAGCAGCCTCGGGACGGCGTGGGAGCTGTTTTTT. Its translation is CASSLGTAWELFF. This chain links TRBV5-1 with TRBJ2-2, with D perhaps assigned TRBD1 or TRBD2 (5 bases each). Germline V gene data show CDR1 as SGHRS and CDR2 as YFSETQ. Trimming pared 4 bases from V and 9 bases from J, leaving 13 bases between. This CDR3 is 13 amino acids long.

This clonotype was detected once. The junction departs from the called germline gene at one end, perhaps through a read error. This sequence joins TRBV7-7 and TRBJ2-1, with D perhaps matching TRBD2 (7 bases). CDR3 length equals 13 residues. Germline CDR1 is SSHAT and CDR2 is FNYEAQ (reference sequence). For the CDR3, the DNA is TGTGCTAGCAGCTTAGGGGGGGGCAGTGAGCAGTTCTTC. Its translation is CASSLGGGSEQFF.

This clonotype was counted only a few times. V and J are TRBV11-2 and TRBJ2-3, with 11 bases matching TRBD2. CDR1 SGHAT and CDR2 FQNNGV come from the germline V gene. This CDR3 is built from 19 residues. Trimming cost V 2 bases and J 2 bases; bases outside gene matches: 12. CDR3 DNA: TGTGCCAGCAGCTTAATTGGGGGAGGACTAGCGGGTGACACAGATACGCAGTATTTT. It encodes CASSLIGGGLAGDTDTQYF.

The chain carries TRBV12-3 or TRBV12-4 and TRBJ1-1; D gene unclear. V was cut by 6 bases and J by 0 bases, with 11 bases left in between. This CDR3 contains 14 residues. The DNA of the CDR3 is TGTGCCAGCAGAGAGGGTGGGTTGAACACTGAAGCTTTCTTT. As protein: CASREGGLNTEAFF.

The chain links TRBV5-8 to TRBJ2-5, with 14 bases lining up with TRBD2. Germline loops: CDR1 SGHTS, CDR2 YDEGEE. The ends lost 3 bases at V and 3 bases at J; junction bases unmatched: 4. The CDR3 extends over 16 amino acids. Here the CDR3 reads CASSWRTSGRKETQYF. For the CDR3, the DNA is TGTGCCAGCAGCTGGAGGACTAGCGGGAGGAAAGAGACCCAGTACTTC.

CDR3: CASSLEGSLGVSPLHF. The CDR3 coding sequence is TGCGCCAGCAGCTTGGAGGGGTCTTTGGGAGTTTCACCCCTCCACTTT. The gene calls are TRBV5-1 and TRBJ1-6, with D perhaps matching TRBD1 (5 bases). The CDR3 contains 16 residues. Germline V gene lookup returns CDR1 SGHRS and CDR2 YFSETQ. V dropped 0 bases and J dropped 9 bases, with 16 bases sitting between them.

This clonotype was seen a few times. The chain couples TRBV6-5 to TRBJ2-7, with D possibly matching TRBD2 (6 bases). V lost 2 bases and J lost 3, with 17 bases in between. CDR1 is MNHEY, CDR2 SVGAGI, per germline. This CDR3 comprises 16 residues. CDR3 protein: CASSYALGRDLYEQYF. CDR3 DNA sequence: TGTGCCAGCAGTTACGCCTTAGGGCGGGATCTCTACGAGCAGTACTTC.

This clonotype came up a few times. The chain is built from TRBV4-1 and TRBJ2-3, with a possible D match to TRBD2 (5 bases). Trimming took off 3 bases at V and 2 bases at J, with 12 bases between the two ends. CDR3 length equals 15 residues. The germline CDR1 and CDR2 sequences are MGHRA and YSYEKL. In DNA, the CDR3 is TGCGCCAGCAGCCACCCAGCGGTTTCCACAGATACGCAGTATTTT. It yields the protein CASSHPAVSTDTQYF.

This clonotype was detected ten times or more. The chain recombines TRBV6-5 with TRBJ2-3; D remains ambiguous. CDR3 size: 15 residues. The germline CDR1 and CDR2 sequences are MNHEY and SVGAGI. The V end lost 0 bases, the J end lost 1 base, and 8 bases lay between the germline ends. In DNA form, the CDR3 reads TGTGCCAGCAGTTACTCGGGCATGCGCACAGATACGCAGTATTTT. Protein: CASSYSGMRTDTQYF.

This sequence joins TRBV4-1 and TRBJ2-2; 10 bases map to TRBD2. Trimming cost V 4 bases and J 6 bases; bases outside gene matches: 2. CDR1 is MGHRA, CDR2 YSYEKL, per germline. The CDR3 runs to 14 residues. CDR3 region: CASSPAGGAGELFF. CDR3 DNA: TGCGCCAGCAGCCCAGCGGGAGGGGCCGGGGAGCTGTTTTTT.